This entry lists 16 T cell receptor beta chains sequenced from one sample in a study of blood T cell repertoires in COVID-19. TCRdb keeps only in-frame clones here, not all; method: immunoSEQ multiplex PCR. This sample carries about 140,000 clones, approximately 83% of them seen once, and the ten largest clones take approximately 8%. Sequenced sample: peripheral blood. These receptor sequences come from a human donor in a cohort sampled during active COVID-19.

This chain uses TRBV24-1 with TRBJ1-1; TRBD1 aligns across 8 bases. V shed 7 bases and J 0 bases; nucleotides not matched to a gene: 6. Germline V gene data show CDR1 as KGHDR and CDR2 as SFDVKD. CDR3 length: 15 residues. The CDR3 sequence is CATSSGTGMNTEAFF. Written as DNA, the CDR3 is TGTGCCACCAGCAGCGGGACAGGCATGAACACTGAAGCTTTCTTT.

Written as DNA, the CDR3 is TGTGCCAGCAGTGAATCCGGCGGGCTTGGCTACACCTTC. Its protein is CASSESGGLGYTF. The chain couples TRBV25-1 to TRBJ1-2; D uncertain. Germline V gene lookup returns CDR1 MGHDK and CDR2 SYGVNS. The CDR3 length is 13 residues. V shed 1 base and J shed 7 bases, with 10 bases lying between them.

V and J are TRBV6-6 and TRBJ1-2; D is undetermined. The CDR3 contains 13 residues. From germline, CDR1 is MNHNY and CDR2 SVGAGI (reference sequence). V gave up 6 bases and J gave up 0 bases, with 8 bases separating them. Here the CDR3 DNA reads TGTGCCAGCAGCCAGGAAGCTAACTATGGCTACACCTTC. It yields the protein CASSQEANYGYTF.

The V and J genes are TRBV11-2 and TRBJ1-3; TRBD1 matches at 12 bases. CDR3 length equals 16 residues. CDR1 and CDR2 (germline): SGHAT, FQNNGV. After removal of 4 bases from V and 1 base from J, the junction contained 2 bases not matched to a gene. The CDR3 coding sequence is TGTGCCAGCAGCTCGGGACAGGGGGCGTCTGGAAACACCATATATTTT. Protein: CASSSGQGASGNTIYF.

This sequence joins TRBV18 and TRBJ2-1; 11 nucleotides match TRBD2. Germline V gives CDR1 KGHSH, CDR2 LQKENI. The CDR3 contains 16 residues. The V and J ends lost 2 bases and 2 bases, in that order; junction bases with no gene match: 2. Written as DNA, the CDR3 is TGTGCCAGCTCACCAGCTAGCGGGGGGACCTACAATGAGCAGTTCTTC. Translation: CASSPASGGTYNEQFF.

V is TRBV11-2 and J is TRBJ1-2; TRBD1 matches at 10 bases. Germline trimming cut 5 bases from V and 8 bases from J; bases unmatched to any gene: 5. Germline V lookup: CDR1 SGHAT, CDR2 FQNNGV. The CDR3 covers 13 residues. The CDR3 sequence is CASSPRDRGGYTF. The CDR3 DNA is TGTGCCAGCAGCCCCCGGGACAGGGGCGGCTACACCTTC.

The chain recombines TRBV12-3 or TRBV12-4 with TRBJ1-2; 7 bases map to TRBD1. This CDR3 region has 13 residues. V lost 5 bases to trimming and J lost 6 bases; unmatched junction nucleotides: 6. The CDR3 DNA reads as TGTGCCAGCAGTCCGACGGACAGGCATGGCTACACCTTC. This codes for CASSPTDRHGYTF.

The chain combines TRBV7-9 with TRBJ1-5; perhaps TRBD1 as D (6 bases). Germline values: CDR1 SEHNR, CDR2 FQNEAQ (reference sequence). This CDR3 comprises 15 residues. Trimming removed 3 bases at V and 0 bases at J, with 9 bases between. CDR3 coding DNA: TGTGCCAGCAGCTTGGACAGCAATAGCAATCAGCCCCAGCATTTT. Translated, it gives CASSLDSNSNQPQHF.

The chain employs TRBV6-5 and TRBJ1-5; D ambiguous. Germline assignment: CDR1 MNHEY and CDR2 SVGAGI. The CDR3 covers 15 residues. V was trimmed by 2 bases and J by 7 bases, leaving 15 bases between them. CDR3: CASSYESGISQPQHF. The CDR3 DNA is TGTGCCAGCAGTTACGAATCGGGGATCAGCCAGCCCCAGCATTTT.

The V call is TRBV18, the J call TRBJ1-4; D is uncertain. V lost 5 bases, J lost 0 bases, and 16 bases lay in between. The CDR3 has 17 amino acids. Germline V gene sequence: CDR1 KGHSH, CDR2 LQKENI. The CDR3 DNA reads as TGTGCCAGCTCATCGGGAGCAACTGGGGCAACTAATGAAAAACTGTTTTTT. This translates into CASSSGATGATNEKLFF.

The V and J genes are TRBV12-5 and TRBJ2-7; maybe TRBD1 (5 bases). The V and J ends lost 1 base and 12 bases respectively, with 28 bases between them. Germline V gene data show CDR1 as LGHNT and CDR2 as FRNRAP. The CDR3 has 17 residues. The CDR3 nucleotides are TGTGCTAGTGGTTTGGGAACTAAGGACACAGTTTTCGAAGCTCTGTACTTC. Its translation: CASGLGTKDTVFEALYF.

The rearrangement joins TRBV4-1 to TRBJ1-2; 10 nucleotides agree with TRBD1. Germline V gives CDR1 MGHRA, CDR2 YSYEKL. The CDR3 length is 15 residues. Trimming cost V 6 bases and J 7 bases; bases outside gene matches: 11. The CDR3 sequence is CASRRAGTGVGGYTF. In DNA, the CDR3 is TGCGCCAGCAGGCGCGCCGGGACAGGGGTTGGTGGCTACACCTTC.

This rearrangement joins TRBV6-5 to TRBJ1-2, with TRBD1 matching 8 bases. The CDR3 has 15 amino acids. Germline assignment: CDR1 MNHEY and CDR2 SVGAGI. The V and J ends lost 4 bases and 8 bases, in that order; junction bases with no gene match: 12. Here the CDR3 DNA reads TGTGCCAGCAGTTCCTTGGACAGGGCCGAAGGCGGCTACACCTTC. Translation: CASSSLDRAEGGYTF.

The J gene is TRBJ2-7, the V gene TRBV9; a weak D match, TRBD2 (6 bases). CDR1 SGDLS and CDR2 YYNGEE come from the germline V gene. This CDR3 region has 15 residues. The V gene lost 3 bases and the J gene lost 9 bases, with 22 bases spanning the gap. The CDR3 loop is CASSATGTPPAGQYF. Here the CDR3 DNA reads TGTGCCAGCAGCGCAACCGGGACCCCCCCAGCGGGGCAGTACTTC.

The rearrangement uses TRBV10-2 and TRBJ1-5; no clear D gene. V gave up 3 bases and J gave up 2 bases, with 14 bases separating them. CDR3 length equals 16 residues. Germline-derived CDR1 and CDR2 are WSHSY and SAAADI. DNA for the CDR3: TGCGCCAGCAGTGAAAGAGGAAGACGTGGCAATCAGCCCCAGCATTTT. Its protein product is CASSERGRRGNQPQHF.

The J gene is TRBJ2-5, the V gene TRBV19; TRBD1 matches at 9 bases. Germline loops: CDR1 LNHDA, CDR2 SQIVND (reference sequence). The junction had 2 bases not matched to a gene; V was cut back by 1 base and J by 2 bases. The CDR3 is 15 residues long. The DNA for the CDR3 is TGTGCCAGTAGTATAGTGGGGACAGGGCAAGAGACCCAGTACTTC. Amino acids: CASSIVGTGQETQYF.